This T cell receptor beta chain is from a study of Tregs in tolerant kidney transplant recipients (dated by TCRdb to between 2019 and 2020). For the study in its entirety: Related donors were used in the transplants with nonmyeloablative bone marrow transplantation, and mixed chimerism was transient in the human trials. Before combined kidney and bone marrow transplantation, this study identified donor-specific regulatory T cells using TCRbeta sequencing and then followed those same cells after transplant.

The time point label, as the study defines it: blood sample drawn before combined kidney and bone marrow transplant. Thawed PBMCs were FACS-sorted into unstimulated Tregs (CD4+CD25+CD127-), CD4+ non-Tregs (CD4+CD25-), CD4 cells and CD8 cells. Patients were several combined kidney and bone marrow transplant recipients from the ITN036ST trial, and only these trial subjects had samples available. Healthy control blood was processed to PBMCs by Ficoll density gradient and cryopreserved, and patient PBMCs were collected before and after transplant. For TCRbeta CDR3 sequencing, genomic DNA from the sorted cells was extracted using the QIAGEN DNeasy Blood and Tissue Kit. High-throughput TCRbeta CDR3 sequencing, which included PCR amplification with bias correction and internal controls, was done commercially through immunoSEQ. The study's processing was this. Unique productive TCRbeta sequences were defined by CDR3 nucleotide sequence when primers matched and otherwise by CDR3 amino acid sequence together with Vbeta and Jbeta genes. To correct for sorting error, sequences found in more than one sorted population at a frequency ratio of 2:1 or less were discarded, and the remaining shared sequences were assigned to the population with the higher frequency. A sequence counted as donor-reactive if, in CFSE-low cells, the sequence had a frequency of at least 0.01% and was expanded at least 5-fold compared with unstimulated cells. Jensen-Shannon divergence, calculated on the top 100 TCRbeta sequences ranked by frequency, was used to quantify repertoire divergence. For samples with multiple sequencing runs, sorting error was corrected separately for each run before the runs were pooled. TCRdb obtained this table from immuneACCESS and retained in-frame rearrangements with V and J assigned. These tables miss some clones; where compared with another copy, unresolved V genes account for less than half of the shortfall, and the remainder is unexplained. V, J and clone size derive from that table, while D and trimming were established from the DNA sequence. The sample table contains about 110,000 clones; only one count was recorded for 85% to 90% of them. The top ten clonotypes cover just under 0.35% of the sample.

Points the paper makes about the study in general: Because the study included only a small number of patients, the results must be confirmed in larger populations and under other immunosuppression protocols. PCR primers changed over time for some patients, so nucleotide-level comparison across those patients' samples was not possible. Donor-specific Treg expansion was found to exceed global Treg expansion in tolerant patients, suggesting antigen-driven rather than nonspecific expansion. Although technical replication error seemed to be minimal, the question of biological reproducibility was not addressed directly. Expanding Tregs with activated donor B cells appeared to identify the most biologically relevant and donor-specific TCRbeta repertoire.

Concerning this clone itself: Its antigen target is currently unknown. Base qualities were left out, and no much larger clone turns up one base away.

The sequence was obtained from a human donor who received a combined kidney and bone marrow transplant. Specimen: CD4+ T cells from blood, collected before the transplant.

Here the CDR3 is given as CASSLFQRGSTDTQYF. The sequence in DNA is TGTGCCAGCAGCTTGTTCCAGCGGGGATCCACAGATACGCAGTATTTT. Recombination linked TRBV7-9 to TRBJ2-3, and 7 bases in between align with TRBD2. From the germline V gene (reference sequence), CDR1 is SEHNR and CDR2 is FQNEAQ. The CDR3, cysteine through phenylalanine, is 16 amino acids long. CDR3 DNA is the only sequence kept; it has 48 bases, read in frame from the first base. Trimmed from V: 3 bases; trimmed from J: 2 bases; junction bases lacking a gene match: 8.